Shown below are 6 T cell receptor beta chains from a single sample sequenced in a study of human T cells and chemical hapten exposure. Stated time point: pre-sensitization, week 0. This sample's treatment: therapeutic diphenylcyclopropenone sensitization with weekly scalp DPC. Each CDR3 protein gets one entry after TCRdb re-called the RACE reads with MiXCR. The profile shows 350,000 to 450,000 distinct CDR3 sequences, 5% to 6.5% of them singletons. Sequenced here: whole blood, sampled in connection with sensitization to the hapten diphenylcyclopropenone (DPC). Every receptor here comes from a woman in her fifties or sixties with alopecia areata. Some clones in this sample may be carry-over from other donors' samples.

The sample holds many counts of this clonotype. The chain joins TRBV7-9 to TRBJ1-2, with D possibly TRBD1 on 6 matching bases. The CDR3 is made up of 14 amino acids. Trimming removed 1 base from V and 7 bases from J, with 13 bases in between. CDR1 and CDR2 from the germline V gene are SEHNR and FQNEAQ (reference sequence). The CDR3 DNA sequence: TGTGCCAGCAGCTTAGACAGGGTCAGGAGTGGCTACACCTTC. Translation gives CASSLDRVRSGYTF.

The rearrangement uses TRBV30 and TRBJ1-1, with D maybe TRBD1 (5 bases). The V gene lost 2 bases and the J gene lost 0 bases, with 7 bases spanning the gap. Looked up from germline, CDR1 is GTSNPN and CDR2 is SVGIG (reference sequence). CDR3 length: 13 residues. CDR3 sequence: CAWSSGMNTEAFF. The CDR3 nucleotides are TGTGCCTGGAGTTCAGGGATGAACACTGAAGCTTTCTTT. Complete variable domain (other parts from reference TRBV30 and TRBJ1-1): SQTIHQWPATLVQPVGSPLSLECTVEGTSNPNLYWYRQAAGRGLQLLFYSVGIGQISSEVPQNLSASRPQDRQFILSSKKLLLSDSGFYLCAWSSGMNTEAFFGQGTRLTVV.

Ten or more counts support this clonotype. CDR3 sequence reads: CASSQSSGRRQETQYF. For the CDR3, the DNA is TGCGCCAGCAGCCAGTCTAGCGGGAGGCGACAAGAGACCCAGTACTTC. The rearrangement uses TRBV5-1 and TRBJ2-5; TRBD2 matches at 11 bases. V lost 4 bases, J lost 2 bases, and 7 bases stayed unmatched. CDR1 is SGHRS, CDR2 YFSETQ, per germline. The CDR3 runs to 16 residues.

This clonotype was seen many times. The chain employs TRBV9 and TRBJ2-2; D unresolved. The CDR3 is 13 residues long. Trimming shortened V by 3 bases and J by 4 bases, and 7 bases separated the two germline ends. Per the germline V gene, CDR1 is SGDLS and CDR2 is YYNGEE. The CDR3 protein is CASSDRSTGELFF. The CDR3 bases are TGTGCCAGCAGCGATAGGAGCACCGGGGAGCTGTTTTTT. The complete variable domain, with remaining parts taken from reference TRBV9 and TRBJ2-2, reads DSGVTQTPKHLITATGQRVTLRCSPRSGDLSVYWYQQSLDQGLQFLIQYYNGEERAKGNILERFSAQQFPDLHSELNLSSLELGDSALYFCASSDRSTGELFFGEGSRLTVL.

This clonotype came up a few times. V usage is TRBV10-3 and J usage is TRBJ2-1; no reliable D call. This CDR3 region has 12 residues. From germline, CDR1 is ENHRY and CDR2 SYGVKD. The V end was cut by 7 bases, the J end by 10 bases, with 14 bases between. CDR3 sequence: CAIIDSRGEQFF. The CDR3 DNA reads as TGTGCCATCATCGATAGCCGTGGGGAGCAGTTCTTC.

This clonotype was found a few times. The gene calls are TRBV2 and TRBJ1-5; TRBD1 aligns across 9 bases. This CDR3 has 14 amino acids. In germline, CDR1 is SNHLY, CDR2 FYNNEI. V was clipped by 4 bases and J by 3 bases; unmatched bases: 1. CDR3 coding DNA: TGTGCCAGCAGTGGGACAGGGGACAATCAGCCCCAGCATTTT. As protein: CASSGTGDNQPQHF.